This record looks at one T cell receptor (beta chain) sequence and its context. The antigen is not known. This specimen belongs to a study of T cells after yellow fever vaccination. TCRdb re-analysed the 5' RACE reads in MiXCR, keeping a single row per CDR3 protein. The sample lists around 310,000 distinct CDR3 sequences, around 3.9% seen once, with about a quarter in the top ten. Notes on the study in general: Though weaker, the secondary response peaked faster, on day 5 versus 15. Researchers cautioned that FACS-sorted repertoires could harbor abundant clonotypes contaminating from the bulk population.

Germline values: CDR1 MNHNY, CDR2 SVGAGI (reference sequence). CDR3 size: 13 residues. The V gene lost 5 bases and the J gene lost 3 bases, with 8 bases spanning the gap. This sequence originates from a man in his late teens or twenties who received the YFV17D yellow fever vaccine. V usage is TRBV6-6 and J usage is TRBJ1-5; D is undetermined. The source was PBMCs, collected on the day of the yellow fever booster vaccination. The CDR3 DNA follows: TGTGCCAGCAGTGGACGACCCAATCAGCCCCAGCATTTT. Residues: CASSGRPNQPQHF.